Below are 5 T cell receptor beta chains sequenced from a single sample in a study of post-analysis software for immune sequencing data. Study results and limitations: When patients were compared with controls, about five TRBV segments were more frequent, TRBV5-6, TRBV5-1 and TRBV20-1 among them.

Unique molecular identifiers were carried by the TCR beta cDNA libraries. From the PCR reads, TCRdb called clonotypes with MiXCR, one entry per CDR3 protein. The repertoire holds some 240,000 distinct CDR3 sequences, 35% to 40% seen once, with roughly 4.8% in the top ten. What these receptors recognize is not known. Sequenced input: blood. These receptors were collected from a girl aged 10 to 17 with multiple sclerosis.

This clonotype was counted only a few times. This chain links TRBV5-6 with TRBJ1-2; D is possibly TRBD1 (6 bases). Germline V lookup: CDR1 SGHDT, CDR2 YYEEEE. V lost 3 bases, J lost 0 bases, and 9 bases lay in between. This CDR3 contains 14 residues. The CDR3: CASSYGTTNYGYTF. CDR3 in DNA: TGTGCCAGCAGCTACGGGACAACTAACTATGGCTACACCTTC.

The V and J genes are TRBV12-3 or TRBV12-4 and TRBJ2-2; 9 positions match TRBD1. The CDR3 loop spans 16 amino acids. J lost 5 bases, V lost 0 bases, and 4 bases had no gene match. The CDR3 sequence: CASSLAGGQGTGELFF. In nucleotides, the CDR3 is TGTGCCAGCAGTTTAGCCGGGGGACAGGGAACCGGGGAGCTGTTTTTT.

The chain couples TRBV19 to TRBJ2-3; 7 bases are shared with TRBD2. Germline V gene lookup returns CDR1 LNHDA and CDR2 SQIVND (reference sequence). Germline trimming cut 4 bases from V and 8 bases from J; bases unmatched to any gene: 9. The CDR3 contains 14 residues. In DNA, the CDR3 is TGTGCCAGTAGTAAAGCGGCTAGCGGTATTACGCAGTATTTT. Its translation: CASSKAASGITQYF.

This clonotype was found many times. The J gene is TRBJ1-1, the V gene TRBV4-1; D is ambiguous. Trimming pared 3 bases from V and 11 bases from J, leaving 22 bases between. CDR1 is MGHRA and CDR2 is YSYEKL in the germline V gene. The CDR3 extends over 15 amino acids. The CDR3 protein is CASSHIDRAEGEAFF. CDR3 in DNA: TGCGCCAGCAGCCATATCGACCGGGCAGAGGGTGAGGCTTTCTTT.

As concerns this clonotype: A read error is likely, as this CDR3 ends without the conserved phenylalanine or tryptophan. The chain links TRBV16 to TRBJ1-2; maybe TRBD1 (5 bases). Trimming removed 2 bases from V and 10 bases from J, with 17 bases in between. CDR1 KGHSY and CDR2 FQNENV come from the germline V gene. CDR3 length equals 14 residues. CDR3: CASSQQQGSSIYTL. Written as DNA, the CDR3 is TGTGCCAGCAGCCAACAGCAGGGCTCATCGATCTACACCCTC.